This entry lists 15 T cell receptor beta chains sequenced from one sample in a study of cytomegalovirus exposure and HLA in healthy donors. The PCR had 60 Vbeta and 13 Jbeta primers. TCRdb's copy holds only in-frame clones and misses some; the assay was immunoSEQ multiplex PCR. The repertoire holds roughly 97,000 clones, roughly 80% seen once, with about 1.7% in the top ten. Input material: PBMCs. The receptors shown here come from a woman between 40 and 50 years old in good health and CMV-seronegative.

The V and J genes are TRBV28 and TRBJ1-6, with D possibly TRBD1 on 5 matching bases. The CDR3 is made up of 15 amino acids. Germline CDR1 and CDR2: MDHEN and SYDVKM. The V and J ends lost 7 bases and 8 bases respectively, with 18 bases between them. CDR3 residues: CASTSRVQGYSPLHF. The DNA of the CDR3 is TGTGCCAGCACCTCCCGGGTCCAGGGCTATTCACCCCTCCACTTT. Supplemented by reference TRBV28 and TRBJ1-6, the full variable domain reads DVKVTQSSRYLVKRTGEKVFLECVQDMDHENMFWYRQDPGLGLRLIYFSYDVKMKEKGDIPEGYSVSREKKERFSLILESASTNQTSMYLCASTSRVQGYSPLHFGNGTRLTVT.

The V and J genes are TRBV4-1 and TRBJ1-1; 8 positions match TRBD1. The junction had 2 bases not matched to a gene; V was cut back by 1 base and J by 1 base. CDR1 MGHRA and CDR2 YSYEKL come from the germline V gene. The length of the CDR3 is 15 residues. The CDR3 bases are TGCGCCAGCAGCCAAGGACAGGGGAAGAACACTGAAGCTTTCTTT. Translated: CASSQGQGKNTEAFF.

Regarding this clone: The junction shows a germline mismatch at one end, possibly a read error. The chain employs TRBV5-1 and TRBJ2-7; 9 bases are a match to TRBD1. This CDR3 region has 13 residues. Germline V gene data show CDR1 as SGHRS and CDR2 as YFSETQ. The CDR3 DNA sequence: TGCGCCAGCAGCCCAGAATTAAGACAGGGGGTTGACTTC. Its translation is CASSPELRQGVDF.

DNA for the CDR3: TGTGCCAGCAGTTTTGGTTCGGGGATCTTCGGGGAGCTGTTTTTT. Translation gives CASSFGSGIFGELFF. This chain joins TRBV28 and TRBJ2-2; tentatively, D is TRBD2 (5 bases). V was cut by 3 bases and J by 7 bases, with 15 bases left in between. Germline loops: CDR1 MDHEN, CDR2 SYDVKM. The CDR3 covers 15 residues.

A few counts support this clone. Additional DNA sequences in this sample encode the identical CDR3. The chain links TRBV6-1 to TRBJ2-3, with 7 bases matching TRBD2. Germline V gene sequence: CDR1 MNHNS, CDR2 SASEGT. The ends lost 3 bases at V and 4 bases at J; junction bases unmatched: 7. The CDR3 is 15 amino acids. This CDR3 is CASSDIAGAPDTQYF. The CDR3 DNA reads as TGTGCCAGCAGTGATATTGCGGGAGCGCCAGATACGCAGTATTTT.

The chain joins TRBV19 to TRBJ2-7, with 10 bases that match TRBD1. With 6 bases clipped from V and 6 bases from J, the junction kept 5 bases outside the gene matches. Germline CDR1 reads LNHDA; CDR2 reads SQIVND (reference sequence). This CDR3 comprises 13 residues. CDR3 nucleotide sequence: TGTGCCAGTAGCAGACAGGGGGCCTCCGAGCAGTACTTC. Translated, it gives CASSRQGASEQYF.

About this clone: The sample holds other DNA sequences that translate to the same CDR3. The J gene is TRBJ2-7, the V gene TRBV19, with 16 bases matching TRBD2. This CDR3 is 16 amino acids long. V gave up 6 bases and J gave up 6 bases; unmatched junction bases: 8. CDR1 and CDR2 from the germline V gene are LNHDA and SQIVND (reference sequence). Here the CDR3 reads CASSAGTSGRAGEQYF. The CDR3 coding sequence is TGTGCCAGTAGCGCCGGGACTAGCGGGAGGGCTGGCGAGCAGTACTTC.

The chain links TRBV19 to TRBJ2-3, with 10 bases aligning to TRBD2. The CDR3 has 15 residues. Germline assignment: CDR1 LNHDA and CDR2 SQIVND (reference sequence). With 9 bases clipped from V and 5 bases from J, the junction kept 11 bases outside the gene matches. Here the CDR3 reads CASSALAGVVDTQYF. CDR3 sequence (DNA): TGTGCCAGCAGTGCGCTAGCGGGAGTAGTAGATACGCAGTATTTT.

This clone appeared a single time. This sequence joins TRBV6-6 and TRBJ2-1; 10 nucleotides agree with TRBD2. CDR1 and CDR2 from the germline V gene are MNHNY and SVGAGI (reference sequence). Trimming removed 2 bases from V and 4 bases from J; junction bases left unmatched: 5. There are 16 residues in the CDR3. The CDR3 region is CASSYPSSGSYNEQFF. The DNA for the CDR3 is TGTGCCAGCAGTTACCCGTCTAGCGGGAGTTACAATGAGCAGTTCTTC.

V and J are TRBV4-2 and TRBJ1-5, with unresolved D. Germline-derived CDR1 and CDR2 are LGHNA and YNFKEQ. The CDR3 totals 15 residues. V was clipped by 0 bases and J by 1 base, with 7 bases between them. This CDR3 is CASSQDPSSNQPQHF. CDR3 coding DNA: TGTGCCAGCAGCCAAGATCCGAGCAGCAATCAGCCCCAGCATTTT.

This chain links TRBV4-3 with TRBJ1-5; no clear D. V was clipped by 0 bases and J by 2 bases, with 8 bases between them. The CDR3 loop spans 15 amino acids. Looked up from germline, CDR1 is LGHNA and CDR2 is YSLEER. The DNA for the CDR3 is TGCGCCAGCAGCCAAGATGAGAGGGGCAATCAGCCCCAGCATTTT. This codes for CASSQDERGNQPQHF.

The CDR3 bases are TGTGCCAGCAGTTTAGGCCCTTACGGAAACACCATATATTTT. It encodes CASSLGPYGNTIYF. The V and J genes are TRBV28 and TRBJ1-3; no firm D call. The CDR3 is 14 residues long. Trimming pared 2 bases from V and 4 bases from J, leaving 9 bases between. Per germline, CDR1 MDHEN and CDR2 SYDVKM.

There are a few counts of this clone. This sequence joins TRBV29-1 and TRBJ2-3; TRBD2 matches 9 bases. CDR3 length equals 17 residues. The germline V gene has CDR1 SQVTM and CDR2 ANQGSEA. Trimming at V came to 4 bases and at J to 10 bases, leaving 21 bases not matched to a gene. CDR3 amino acids: CSVVGVSGTSSMGAQYF. CDR3 coding DNA: TGCAGCGTTGTCGGGGTATCAGGGACTAGCTCTATGGGCGCGCAGTATTTT.

V is TRBV7-6 and J is TRBJ1-1; D gene unclear. The CDR3 contains 13 residues. V was clipped by 2 bases and J by 1 base, with 5 bases between them. The germline CDR1 and CDR2 sequences are SGHVS and FNYEAQ. The CDR3 spells CASSLLWNTEAFF. In nucleotides, the CDR3 is TGTGCCAGCAGCTTATTATGGAACACTGAAGCTTTCTTT.

This clone was seen just once. The chain couples TRBV20-1 to TRBJ2-7; TRBD2 aligns across 7 bases. CDR3 length: 11 amino acids. The germline gives CDR1 DFQATT, CDR2 SNEGSKA (reference sequence). The junction had 3 bases not matched to a gene; V was cut back by 6 bases and J by 4 bases. CDR3 residues: CSAAGVYEQYF. In DNA form, the CDR3 reads TGCAGTGCCGCGGGAGTTTACGAGCAGTACTTC.